The rows below give T cell receptor beta chains drawn from one sample of a study of blood T cell repertoires in COVID-19. TCRdb's copy holds only in-frame clones and misses some; the assay was immunoSEQ multiplex PCR. The table has roughly 150,000 clones, about 83% seen once. Material: peripheral blood. Source of these receptors: a woman at least 80 years old with COVID-19, enrolled during active disease. CDR3s leave out the opening cysteine and the closing phenylalanine or tryptophan. The order of the fields is CDR3 protein, J gene, CDR3 length, V gene.

ASSLVLGVSGYT | TRBJ1-2 | 12 | TRBV5-5
ASSPHRGWETQY | TRBJ2-5 | 12 | TRBV27
ASSYFVREKLF | TRBJ1-4 | 11 | TRBV6-2/TRBV6-3
ASTLRDRGTF | TRBJ1-1 | 10 | TRBV28
ASSIGKFPAGGGTDTQY | TRBJ2-3 | 17 | TRBV19
ASSLGLGGETQY | TRBJ2-5 | 12 | TRBV7-2
ASSKSGGVYNEQF | TRBJ2-1 | 13 | TRBV5-1
ATSIRDRRFTDTQY | TRBJ2-3 | 14 | TRBV15
ASSLLPLRKLF | TRBJ1-4 | 11 | TRBV27
ASSYTLNTEAF | TRBJ1-1 | 11 | TRBV18
ASESGLGNTEAF | TRBJ1-1 | 12 | TRBV5-6
ASSIRVPGANVLT | TRBJ2-6 | 13 | TRBV19
ASSLARTHNEQF | TRBJ2-1 | 12 | TRBV5-1
SVDGQGTGELF | TRBJ2-2 | 11 | TRBV29-1
ASSLAGGGQETQY | TRBJ2-5 | 13 | TRBV11-2
ASGGTLTYEQY | TRBJ2-7 | 11 | TRBV5-5
ASRSQGFNQPQH | TRBJ1-5 | 12 | TRBV6-6
ATSSGFPSQGSGNTIY | TRBJ1-3 | 16 | TRBV15
ASSQRQGITGNTIY | TRBJ1-3 | 14 | TRBV3-1/TRBV3-2
ASSPRGRGGSYNEQF | TRBJ2-1 | 15 | TRBV7-8
ASSPPFRQGAHYEQY | TRBJ2-7 | 15 | TRBV4-1
ASSSRDLAKNIQY | TRBJ2-4 | 13 | TRBV11-2
ASSQSGQGYNQPQH | TRBJ1-5 | 14 | TRBV18
ASSLRAGGLDTQY | TRBJ2-3 | 13 | TRBV5-1
ASSLGHLTGGYT | TRBJ1-2 | 12 | TRBV5-5
AISESTGGTLQETQY | TRBJ2-5 | 15 | TRBV10-3
ASSPNTGNYGYT | TRBJ1-2 | 12 | TRBV18
ASSWGQGDGYT | TRBJ1-2 | 11 | TRBV4-3
ASSQGRGGHEQY | TRBJ2-7 | 12 | TRBV3-1/TRBV3-2
ASSLIGQGAYEQY | TRBJ2-7 | 13 | TRBV5-1
ASSLGTSGGTDTQY | TRBJ2-3 | 14 | TRBV7-2
ASQRQGGNQPQH | TRBJ1-5 | 12 | TRBV28
ASSQFPRANEQF | TRBJ2-1 | 12 | TRBV3-1/TRBV3-2
ASSLRQVNTEAF | TRBJ1-1 | 12 | TRBV5-1
ASSQTASTEAF | TRBJ1-1 | 11 | TRBV3-1/TRBV3-2
ASSSHMASQGEQY | TRBJ2-7 | 13 | TRBV2
ASSPSGGYGTQY | TRBJ2-5 | 12 | TRBV7-3
ASSPMGQGAEGQPQH | TRBJ1-5 | 15 | TRBV4-1
ASSTQREPGTSGESNTGELF | TRBJ2-2 | 20 | TRBV21-1
ASSSRGSETQY | TRBJ2-5 | 11 | TRBV6-5
ASSIGTGGMNTEAF | TRBJ1-1 | 14 | TRBV19
ASSPPPGTGEETQY | TRBJ2-5 | 14 | TRBV3-1/TRBV3-2
ASSPSPQETQY | TRBJ2-5 | 11 | TRBV18
AISEGQGPTGELF | TRBJ2-2 | 13 | TRBV10-3